The T cell receptor (beta chain) under discussion was sequenced for a study of breast tumors, draining lymph nodes, adjacent tissues. Overall study results and limits: Luminal-like breast cancer showed significantly greater tumor-nontumor repertoire similarity than basal-like breast cancer did. Tumor repertoires ranked between lymph nodes and nontumor tissue in diversity, with V and J gene preferences. Findings are consistent with lymph node origin and intratumoral expansion of most tumor T cells. Tumor T cell lymph node origin was a supported hypothesis, not proven.

Deletions cut 5 bases from V and 7 bases from J, with 19 bases between. The germline gives CDR1 SGHKS, CDR2 YYEKEE (reference sequence). The CDR3 has 14 residues. TCRdb reanalysed the multiplex PCR reads using MiXCR and keeps one entry per CDR3 protein. The sample consists of fewer than 200,000 distinct CDR3 sequences, 25% to 40% of them appearing once. Breast cancer patients provided tissue from their axillary draining lymph nodes. With respect to this clonotype: As yet, its antigen is unknown.

The chain joins TRBV5-5 to TRBJ2-7; weak D call: TRBD2 (5 bases). The sequenced sample was axillary lymph node tissue. The sequence was obtained from a female donor with breast cancer. Some clones in this sample may be carry-over from other donors' samples. The chain's CDR3 is CASSLTRDWREQYF. The CDR3 DNA is TGTGCCAGCAGTTTAACCCGGGATTGGAGGGAGCAGTACTTC.